Given below is one T cell receptor (beta chain) in context. The antigen is not known. PCR involved 60 Vbeta and 13 Jbeta primers. Assay: immunoSEQ multiplex PCR; the TCRdb copy retains only in-frame clones and omits some. The sample consists of about 170,000 clones, about 76% of them appearing once. This entry is derived from a study of cytomegalovirus exposure and HLA in healthy donors. General study results and limits: CMV serostatus stood as the only immune exposure information on hand.

Sample: PBMCs. The sequence came from a woman between 18 and 29 years old in good health and CMV-seropositive.

The CDR3 DNA follows: TGCAGCGTTGAAGTAGGGGAACCCGAAAAACTGTTTTTT. Encoded protein: CSVEVGEPEKLFF. The chain is built from TRBV29-1 and TRBJ1-4, with D perhaps matching TRBD1 (5 bases). The CDR3 sequence is 13 residues long. Trimming cost V 1 base and J 8 bases, with 11 bases left between them. Germline CDR1 and CDR2: SQVTM and ANQGSEA.